The 19 T cell receptor beta chains below were found in one sample sequenced in a study of blood T cell repertoires in COVID-19. Clones were sequenced by immunoSEQ multiplex PCR, and TCRdb holds only the in-frame ones, with some missing. The top ten hold 3.2% of the sample, which has about 490,000 clones, 70% to 90% seen once. Material: peripheral blood. These receptor sequences come from a human donor in a cohort sampled during active COVID-19.

The V and J genes are TRBV24-1 and TRBJ1-2, with D unresolved. The CDR3 runs 13 residues. CDR1 is KGHDR and CDR2 is SFDVKD in the germline V gene. Trimming removed 5 bases from V and 1 base from J, with 7 bases in between. This chain's CDR3 is CATSVTYNYGYTF. CDR3 bases: TGTGCCACCAGTGTGACATATAACTATGGCTACACCTTC.

This rearrangement joins TRBV6-5 to TRBJ1-1; D perhaps matches TRBD1 (5 bases). The CDR3 sequence is 13 residues long. Trimming stripped 2 bases from V and 5 bases from J, with 9 bases between. Germline V lookup: CDR1 MNHEY, CDR2 SVGAGI. The CDR3 bases are TGTGCCAGCAGTTACAGGGGCCGAACTGAAGCTTTCTTT. Translated, it gives CASSYRGRTEAFF.

The chain couples TRBV28 to TRBJ2-2; 9 bases map to TRBD2. Germline trimming cut 5 bases from V and 6 bases from J; bases unmatched to any gene: 4. Looked up from germline, CDR1 is MDHEN and CDR2 is SYDVKM. The CDR3 extends over 14 amino acids. The CDR3 protein is CASSGLAGSGELFF. Written as DNA, the CDR3 is TGTGCCAGCAGTGGGCTAGCGGGATCCGGGGAGCTGTTTTTT.

The chain has TRBV29-1 and TRBJ1-1; unclear D gene. CDR3 length: 13 residues. Trimming cost V 7 bases and J 4 bases, with 16 bases left between them. CDR1 is SQVTM, CDR2 ANQGSEA, per germline. CDR3 loop: CSAPPSGGTEAFF. The DNA for the CDR3 is TGCAGCGCTCCACCCTCTGGAGGCACTGAAGCTTTCTTT.

This chain links TRBV5-1 with TRBJ2-1; 11 bases map to TRBD2. Germline V gives CDR1 SGHRS, CDR2 YFSETQ. This CDR3 spans 16 amino acids. The V and J ends lost 0 bases and 8 bases, in that order; junction bases with no gene match: 7. The CDR3 reads CASSLEVLAGAHEQFF. As DNA, the CDR3 is TGCGCCAGCAGCTTGGAGGTACTAGCGGGAGCCCATGAGCAGTTCTTC.

This clone was counted only a few times. The V call is TRBV11-2, the J call TRBJ2-1, with a possible D match to TRBD2 (5 bases). V was clipped by 0 bases and J by 2 bases, with 11 bases between them. The germline V gene has CDR1 SGHAT and CDR2 FQNNGV. This CDR3 contains 16 residues. CDR3 nucleotide sequence: TGTGCCAGCAGCTTAGATGGACTCAATACCTACAATGAGCAGTTCTTC. It specifies CASSLDGLNTYNEQFF.

Comments on this clone: It may be a read error: a sequence one base away is much more abundant. Other DNA sequences of this sample code for an identical CDR3. The chain uses TRBV5-1 and TRBJ1-5, with D tentatively TRBD1 (5 bases). There are 15 residues in the CDR3. CDR1 is SGHRS and CDR2 is YFSETQ in the germline V gene. V lost 4 bases and J lost 0, with 11 bases in between. CDR3 nucleotide sequence: TGCGCCAGCAGCCTGGAAGGGGTTAGCAATCAGCCCCAGCATTTT. Encoded protein: CASSLEGVSNQPQHF.

With respect to this clone: Other DNA sequences in this sample translate to the same CDR3. This sequence joins TRBV5-1 and TRBJ2-7; TRBD1 matches at 9 bases. The CDR3 spans 13 residues. Germline V lookup: CDR1 SGHRS, CDR2 YFSETQ. The V segment lost 5 bases and the J segment 1 base; nucleotides outside the gene matches: 1. The CDR3 DNA sequence: TGCGCCAGCAGACAGGGGGCATCCTACGAGCAGTACTTC. Protein: CASRQGASYEQYF. Combining the CDR3 with reference TRBV5-1 and TRBJ2-7 gives the whole variable domain KAGVTQTPRYLIKTRGQQVTLSCSPISGHRSVSWYQQTPGQGLQFLFEYFSETQRNKGNFPGRFSGRQFSNSRSEMNVSTLELGDSALYLCASRQGASYEQYFGPGTRLTVT.

This clone is a singleton in its sample. This CDR3 reads CASSPRAVTDTQYF. For the CDR3, the DNA is TGTGCCAGCAGCCCAAGAGCGGTCACAGATACGCAGTATTTT. This sequence joins TRBV3-1 (or the pseudogene TRBV3-2) and TRBJ2-3; D might be TRBD2 (5 bases). Germline V gene data show CDR1 as LGHDT and CDR2 as YNNKEL (reference sequence). The CDR3 contains 14 residues. Trimming cost V 4 bases and J 2 bases, with 10 bases left between them.

This chain uses TRBV15 with TRBJ2-7; D perhaps matches TRBD1 (5 bases). The CDR3 has 14 residues. Germline assignment: CDR1 LNHNV and CDR2 YYDKDF (reference sequence). V was clipped by 5 bases and J by 0 bases, with 11 bases between them. CDR3 DNA: TGTGCCACCAGCGGCCAGGACACCTCCTACGAGCAGTACTTC. It codes for CATSGQDTSYEQYF.

V usage is TRBV5-1 and J usage is TRBJ2-1; no clear D gene. Germline CDR1 reads SGHRS; CDR2 reads YFSETQ. CDR3 length equals 14 residues. Deletions cut 3 bases from V and 7 bases from J, with 14 bases between. CDR3 protein: CASSSLGRNNEQFF. CDR3 nucleotide sequence: TGCGCCAGCAGCTCCCTTGGGCGTAATAATGAGCAGTTCTTC.

The V call is TRBV3-1 (or the pseudogene TRBV3-2), the J call TRBJ1-3, with D unresolved. V lost 4 bases, J lost 4 bases, and 5 bases lay in between. CDR1 LGHDT and CDR2 YNNKEL come from the germline V gene (reference sequence). The CDR3 length is 12 residues. CDR3 amino acids: CASSPVGNTIYF. The CDR3 nucleotides are TGTGCCAGCAGCCCAGTAGGAAACACCATATATTTT.

The chain employs TRBV3-1 (or the pseudogene TRBV3-2) and TRBJ2-7; D is possibly TRBD2 (5 bases). The germline V gene has CDR1 LGHDT and CDR2 YNNKEL (reference sequence). This CDR3 spans 13 amino acids. V was pared by 1 base and J by 5 bases, with 9 bases between. This CDR3 reads CASSQAGNHEQYF. For the CDR3, the DNA is TGTGCCAGCAGCCAAGCCGGGAATCACGAGCAGTACTTC.

This chain uses TRBV5-1 with TRBJ2-2; 10 bases line up with TRBD1. The CDR3 extends over 16 amino acids. CDR1 SGHRS and CDR2 YFSETQ come from the germline V gene. Trimming took 4 bases from V and 3 from J; bases not matched to a gene: 6. DNA of the CDR3: TGCGCCAGCAGCCGGTCCGGGACAGGGGACACCGGGGAGCTGTTTTTT. Its protein product is CASSRSGTGDTGELFF.

The rearrangement uses TRBV19 and TRBJ1-5; 7 bases fit TRBD1. Germline loops: CDR1 LNHDA, CDR2 SQIVND (reference sequence). CDR3 size: 16 residues. J was trimmed by 2 bases and V by 2 bases; bases with no gene match: 6. The CDR3 spells CASSITGVIGNQPQHF. The CDR3 DNA sequence: TGTGCCAGTAGTATAACAGGGGTCATTGGCAATCAGCCCCAGCATTTT.

V gene TRBV12-5 combines with J gene TRBJ1-5, with no clear D. CDR1 is LGHNT, CDR2 FRNRAP, per germline. The V and J ends lost 2 bases and 0 bases respectively, with 5 bases between them. The length of the CDR3 is 14 residues. The CDR3 nucleotides are TGTGCTAGTGGTTTGCCTAATAGCAATCAGCCCCAGCATTTT. Protein: CASGLPNSNQPQHF.

The chain employs TRBV6-5 and TRBJ1-1, with D tentatively TRBD1 (6 bases). This CDR3 is 16 amino acids long. V lost 0 bases, J lost 1 base, and 12 bases lay in between. Germline V CDR1 and CDR2: MNHEY, SVGAGI. The CDR3 here is CASSYSRWGPNTEAFF. The CDR3 DNA reads TGTGCCAGCAGTTACTCGCGATGGGGGCCGAACACTGAAGCTTTCTTT.

This clone was found once. This chain links TRBV6-2 or TRBV6-3 with TRBJ2-3; 16 nucleotides align to TRBD2. The CDR3 has 18 amino acids. Per the germline V gene, CDR1 is MNHEY and CDR2 is SVGEGT. Germline trimming cut 6 bases from V and 5 bases from J; bases unmatched to any gene: 11. CDR3 nucleotides: TGTGCCAGCAGCCGAGAGGGACTAGCGGGAGGGCCCAGAGATACGCAGTATTTT. Its translation: CASSREGLAGGPRDTQYF.

The chain is built from TRBV11-3 and TRBJ2-1; 9 bases are a match to TRBD2. Germline V gene data show CDR1 as SGHNT and CDR2 as YENEEA. Trimming at V came to 3 bases and at J to 8 bases, leaving 8 bases not matched to a gene. The CDR3 runs 15 residues. This CDR3 reads CASSFGAGGPDEQFF. The CDR3 DNA reads as TGTGCCAGCAGCTTTGGAGCGGGGGGCCCCGATGAGCAGTTCTTC.